This TCR beta chain was recovered during a study of identical twins. V was pared by 4 bases and J by 0 bases, with 7 bases of the junction left unmatched. Germline V gene data show CDR1 as MNHEY and CDR2 as SVGAGI. The CDR3 totals 19 residues. It was template switching that added a universal primer site, and there were unique molecular identifiers on the cDNA. TCRdb reprocessed the 5' RACE reads with MiXCR, giving one entry per CDR3 protein. The table has fewer than 550,000 distinct CDR3 sequences, 13% to 15% seen once. These data also featured in a second study, about yellow fever vaccine responses in identical twins. As that report states: Reportedly, twins showed a vaccine T cell response that looked partly convergent and partly personalized.

This rearrangement joins TRBV6-5 to TRBJ2-2, with 14 bases fitting TRBD2. The sequenced material came from CD4+ T cells sorted from blood. The origin of this receptor is a woman aged 18-30 years in good health. DNA for the CDR3: TGTGCCAGCAGTTCGCCCGGACTAGCGGGGGGCTCGAACACCGGGGAGCTGTTTTTT. This codes for CASSSPGLAGGSNTGELFF.